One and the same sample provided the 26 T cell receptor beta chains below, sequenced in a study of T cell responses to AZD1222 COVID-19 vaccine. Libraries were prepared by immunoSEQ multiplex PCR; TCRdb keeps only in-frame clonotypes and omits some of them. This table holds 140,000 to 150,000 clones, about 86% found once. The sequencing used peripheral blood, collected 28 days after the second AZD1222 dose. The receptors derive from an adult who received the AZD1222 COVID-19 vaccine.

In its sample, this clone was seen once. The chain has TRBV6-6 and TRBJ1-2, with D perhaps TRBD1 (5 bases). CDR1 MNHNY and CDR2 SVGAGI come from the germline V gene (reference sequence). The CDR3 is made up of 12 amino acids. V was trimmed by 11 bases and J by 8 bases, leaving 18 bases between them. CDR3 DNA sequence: TGTGCCGCCTCCCCCATTACAGGCGGCTACACCTTC. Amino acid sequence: CAASPITGGYTF.

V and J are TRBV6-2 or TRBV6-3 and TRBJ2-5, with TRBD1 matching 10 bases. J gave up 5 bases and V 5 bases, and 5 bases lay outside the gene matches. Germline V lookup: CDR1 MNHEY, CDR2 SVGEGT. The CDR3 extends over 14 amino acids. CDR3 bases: TGTGCCAGCAGTAGAAGGACAGGGGGGGAGACCCAGTACTTC. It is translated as CASSRRTGGETQYF.

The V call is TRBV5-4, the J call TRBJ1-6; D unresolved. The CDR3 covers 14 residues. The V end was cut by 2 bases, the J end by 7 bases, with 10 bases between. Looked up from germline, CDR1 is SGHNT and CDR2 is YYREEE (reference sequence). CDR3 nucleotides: TGTGCCAGCAGCTTCGGTGGCATAAATTCACCCCTCCACTTT. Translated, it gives CASSFGGINSPLHF.

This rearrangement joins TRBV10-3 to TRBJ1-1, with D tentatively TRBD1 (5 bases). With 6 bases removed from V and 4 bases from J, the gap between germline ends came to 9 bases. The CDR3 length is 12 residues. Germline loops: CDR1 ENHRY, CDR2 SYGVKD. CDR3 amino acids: CAIRWGGTEAFF. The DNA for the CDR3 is TGTGCCATCAGGTGGGGGGGCACTGAAGCTTTCTTT.

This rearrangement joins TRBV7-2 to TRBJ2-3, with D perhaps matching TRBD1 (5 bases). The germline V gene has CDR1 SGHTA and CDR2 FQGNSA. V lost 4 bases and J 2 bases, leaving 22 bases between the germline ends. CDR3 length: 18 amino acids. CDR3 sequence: CASSYLPFGAAFTDTQYF. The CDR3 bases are TGTGCCAGCAGCTATCTACCCTTTGGGGCCGCTTTCACAGATACGCAGTATTTT.

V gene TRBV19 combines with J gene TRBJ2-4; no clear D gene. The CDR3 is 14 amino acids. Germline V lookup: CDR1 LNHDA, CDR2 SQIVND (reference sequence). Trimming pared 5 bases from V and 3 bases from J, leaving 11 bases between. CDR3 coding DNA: TGTGCCAGTAGTTCCCTAAGAGGCAAAAACATTCAGTACTTC. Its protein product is CASSSLRGKNIQYF.

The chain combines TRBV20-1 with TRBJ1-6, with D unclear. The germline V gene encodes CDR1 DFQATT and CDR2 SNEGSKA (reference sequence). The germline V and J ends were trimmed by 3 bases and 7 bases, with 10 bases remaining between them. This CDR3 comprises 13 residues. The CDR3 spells CSASSSPNSPLHF. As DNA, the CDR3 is TGCAGTGCTAGTTCTTCCCCAAATTCACCCCTCCACTTT.

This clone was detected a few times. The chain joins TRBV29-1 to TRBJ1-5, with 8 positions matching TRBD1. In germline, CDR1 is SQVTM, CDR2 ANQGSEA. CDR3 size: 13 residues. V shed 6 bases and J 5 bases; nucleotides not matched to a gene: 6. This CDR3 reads CSVLGQGDQPQHF. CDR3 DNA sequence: TGCAGCGTGCTAGGACAGGGAGATCAGCCCCAGCATTTT.

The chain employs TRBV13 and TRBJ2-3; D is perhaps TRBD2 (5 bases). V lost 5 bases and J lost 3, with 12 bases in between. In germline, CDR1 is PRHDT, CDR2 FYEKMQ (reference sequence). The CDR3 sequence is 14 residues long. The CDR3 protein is CASSQPGITDTQYF. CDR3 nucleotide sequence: TGTGCCAGCAGCCAACCGGGAATTACAGATACGCAGTATTTT.

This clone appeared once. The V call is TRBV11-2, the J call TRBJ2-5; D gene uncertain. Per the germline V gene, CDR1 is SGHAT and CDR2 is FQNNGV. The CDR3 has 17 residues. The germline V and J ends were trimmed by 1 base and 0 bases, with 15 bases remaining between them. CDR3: CASSLGNRLEYQETQYF. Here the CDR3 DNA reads TGTGCCAGCAGCTTAGGTAATCGGCTTGAATACCAAGAGACCCAGTACTTC.

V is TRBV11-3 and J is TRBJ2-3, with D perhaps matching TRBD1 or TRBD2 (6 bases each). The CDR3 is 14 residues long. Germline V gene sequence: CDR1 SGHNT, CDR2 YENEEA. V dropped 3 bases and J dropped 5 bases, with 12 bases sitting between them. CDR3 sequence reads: CASSFGGGKDTQYF. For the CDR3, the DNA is TGTGCCAGCAGCTTCGGAGGGGGGAAAGATACGCAGTATTTT.

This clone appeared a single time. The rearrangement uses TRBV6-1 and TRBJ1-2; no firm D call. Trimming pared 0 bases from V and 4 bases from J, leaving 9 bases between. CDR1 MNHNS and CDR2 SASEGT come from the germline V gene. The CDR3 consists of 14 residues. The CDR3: CASSEALLGYGYTF. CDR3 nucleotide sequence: TGTGCCAGCAGTGAAGCGCTTCTTGGCTATGGCTACACCTTC.

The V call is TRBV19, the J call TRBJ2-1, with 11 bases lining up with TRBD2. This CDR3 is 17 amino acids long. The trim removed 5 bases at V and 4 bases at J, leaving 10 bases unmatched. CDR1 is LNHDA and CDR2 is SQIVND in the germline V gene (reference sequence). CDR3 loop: CASSALGTSGNYNEQFF. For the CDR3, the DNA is TGTGCCAGTAGTGCACTCGGGACTAGCGGAAATTACAATGAGCAGTTCTTC.

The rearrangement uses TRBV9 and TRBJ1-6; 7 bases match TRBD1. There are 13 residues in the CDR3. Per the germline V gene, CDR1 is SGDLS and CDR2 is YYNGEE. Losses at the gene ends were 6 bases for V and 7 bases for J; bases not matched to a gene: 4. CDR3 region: CASNSGGNSPLHF. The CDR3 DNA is TGTGCCAGCAACTCAGGGGGAAATTCACCCCTCCACTTT.

CDR3 residues: CASSPDNRANYGYTF. In DNA form, the CDR3 reads TGCGCCAGCAGCCCGGACAACAGGGCTAACTATGGCTACACCTTC. V gene TRBV5-1 combines with J gene TRBJ1-2, with D maybe TRBD1 (6 bases). In germline, CDR1 is SGHRS, CDR2 YFSETQ. V was shortened by 4 bases and J by 0 bases, with 13 bases between the two germline ends. CDR3 length: 15 residues.

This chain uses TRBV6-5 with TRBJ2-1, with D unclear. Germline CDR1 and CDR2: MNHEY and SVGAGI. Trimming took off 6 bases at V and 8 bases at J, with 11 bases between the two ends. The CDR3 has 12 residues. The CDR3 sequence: CASSGEADEQFF. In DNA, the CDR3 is TGTGCCAGCAGCGGAGAAGCCGATGAGCAGTTCTTC.

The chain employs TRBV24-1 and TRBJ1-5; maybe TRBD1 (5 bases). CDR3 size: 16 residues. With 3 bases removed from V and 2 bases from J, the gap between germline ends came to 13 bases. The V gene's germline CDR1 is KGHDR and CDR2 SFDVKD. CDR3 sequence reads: CATSDRDGSCNQPQHF. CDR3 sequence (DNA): TGTGCCACCAGTGATAGGGACGGGAGTTGCAATCAGCCCCAGCATTTT.

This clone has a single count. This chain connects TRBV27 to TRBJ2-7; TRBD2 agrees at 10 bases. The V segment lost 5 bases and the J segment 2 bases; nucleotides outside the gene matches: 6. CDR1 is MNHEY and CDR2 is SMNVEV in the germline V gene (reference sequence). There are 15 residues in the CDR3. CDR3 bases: TGTGCCAGCAGTCTCGAGACTAGCGGGCCCTACGAGCAGTACTTC. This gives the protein CASSLETSGPYEQYF.

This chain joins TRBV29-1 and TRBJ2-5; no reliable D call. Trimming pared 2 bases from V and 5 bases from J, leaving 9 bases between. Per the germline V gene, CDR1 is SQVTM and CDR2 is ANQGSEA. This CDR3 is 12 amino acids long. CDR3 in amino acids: CSVETARETQYF. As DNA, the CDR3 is TGCAGCGTTGAAACCGCCAGGGAGACCCAGTACTTC. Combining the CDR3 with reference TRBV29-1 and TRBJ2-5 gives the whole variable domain SAVISQKPSRDICQRGTSLTIQCQVDSQVTMMFWYRQQPGQSLTLIATANQGSEATYESGFVIDKFPISRPNLTFSTLTVSNMSPEDSSIYLCSVETARETQYFGPGTRLLVL.

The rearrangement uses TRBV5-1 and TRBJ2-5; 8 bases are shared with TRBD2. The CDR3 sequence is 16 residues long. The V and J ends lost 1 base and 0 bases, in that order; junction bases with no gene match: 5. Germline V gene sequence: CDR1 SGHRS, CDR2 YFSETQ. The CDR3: CASSLNGGEYQETQYF. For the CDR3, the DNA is TGCGCCAGCAGCTTGAACGGGGGGGAGTACCAAGAGACCCAGTACTTC. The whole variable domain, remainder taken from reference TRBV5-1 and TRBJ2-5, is KAGVTQTPRYLIKTRGQQVTLSCSPISGHRSVSWYQQTPGQGLQFLFEYFSETQRNKGNFPGRFSGRQFSNSRSEMNVSTLELGDSALYLCASSLNGGEYQETQYFGPGTRLLVL.

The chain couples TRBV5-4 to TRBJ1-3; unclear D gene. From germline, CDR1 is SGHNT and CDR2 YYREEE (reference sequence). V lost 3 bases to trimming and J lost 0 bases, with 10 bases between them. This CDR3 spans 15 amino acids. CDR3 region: CASSSDGSSGNTIYF. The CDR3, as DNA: TGTGCCAGCAGCTCTGACGGGAGCTCTGGAAACACCATATATTTT. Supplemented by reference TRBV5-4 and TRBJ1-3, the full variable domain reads ETGVTQSPTHLIKTRGQQVTLRCSSQSGHNTVSWYQQALGQGPQFIFQYYREEENGRGNFPPRFSGLQFPNYSSELNVNALELDDSALYLCASSSDGSSGNTIYFGEGSWLTVV.

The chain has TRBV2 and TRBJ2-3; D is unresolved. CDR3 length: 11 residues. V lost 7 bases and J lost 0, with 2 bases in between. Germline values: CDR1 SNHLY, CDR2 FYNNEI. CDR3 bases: TGTGCCAGCACTAGCACAGATACGCAGTATTTT. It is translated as CASTSTDTQYF.

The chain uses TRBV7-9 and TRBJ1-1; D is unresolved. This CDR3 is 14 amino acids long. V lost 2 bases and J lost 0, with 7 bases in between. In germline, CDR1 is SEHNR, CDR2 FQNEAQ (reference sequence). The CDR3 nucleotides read TGTGCCAGCAGCTTAAGAGTAATGAACACTGAAGCTTTCTTT. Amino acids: CASSLRVMNTEAFF.

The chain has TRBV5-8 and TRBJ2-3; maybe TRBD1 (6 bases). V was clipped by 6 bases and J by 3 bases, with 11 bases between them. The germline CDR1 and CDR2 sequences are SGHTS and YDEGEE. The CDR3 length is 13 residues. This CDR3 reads CASNLQGTDTQYF. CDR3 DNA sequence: TGTGCCAGCAACCTACAGGGAACAGATACGCAGTATTTT. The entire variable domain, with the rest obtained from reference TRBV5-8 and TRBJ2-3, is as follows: EAGVTQSPTHLIKTRGQQATLRCSPISGHTSVYWYQQALGLGLQFLLWYDEGEERNRGNFPPRFSGRQFPNYSSELNVNALELEDSALYLCASNLQGTDTQYFGPGTRLTVL.

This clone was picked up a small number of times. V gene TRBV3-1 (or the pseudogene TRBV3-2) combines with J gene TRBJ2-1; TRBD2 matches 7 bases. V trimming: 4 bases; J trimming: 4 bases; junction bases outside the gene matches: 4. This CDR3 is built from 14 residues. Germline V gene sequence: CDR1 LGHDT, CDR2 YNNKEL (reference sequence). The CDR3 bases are TGTGCCAGCAGCCCGCAGCGGGGATACAATGAGCAGTTCTTC. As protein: CASSPQRGYNEQFF.

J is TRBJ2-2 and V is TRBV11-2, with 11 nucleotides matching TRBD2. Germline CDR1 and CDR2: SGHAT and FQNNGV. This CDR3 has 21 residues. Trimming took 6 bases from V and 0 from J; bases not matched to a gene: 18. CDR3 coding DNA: TGTGCCAGCAGTTTATTCGACTCCGGGACTAGCGGCTTCGCGAACACCGGGGAGCTGTTTTTT. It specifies CASSLFDSGTSGFANTGELFF.